This TCR beta chain was profiled in a study of blood T cells in healthy people across ages (dated by TCRdb to about 2015). Regarding the study in general: In model experiments, template switching captured about one uniquely barcoded TCR beta cDNA molecule for every two T cells. To track age-related changes in TCR beta repertoire diversity, the study relied on deep sequencing normalized with unique cDNA molecular identifiers. Donors were grouped into four age groups: young (average approximately 15 years), middle-aged (39), aged (over 55) and long-lived (less than 85). To avoid experimental bias, donors of different ages were spread randomly across the sequencing lanes. Two additional independent replicas of 1 million unique cDNA reads from the same blood draw were analyzed for two donors (one aged 18 to 29 and one aged 80 or older). Results and caveats for the whole study, not just this receptor: As age increased, observed TCR beta diversity per million T cells dropped in a roughly linear way, and a significant reduction was already evident by age about 36. Compared with the aged group, the long-lived group had more naive CD4+ T cells, fewer expanded clones and increased TCR diversity, suggesting age selection. There was a strong correlation between observed TCR beta diversity and the percentage of naive T cells measured by flow cytometry. Estimates of total diversity from one million sequenced T cells were regarded as lower bounds and underestimates. Since profiling was done on bulk unsorted PBMCs, naive and antigen-experienced compartments could not be conclusively compared. The CMV infection status of donors was not known, potentially confounding age-related changes in expanded clonotypes.

Worth noting for this clonotype: This clone's antigen is unknown. One base away there is no much larger clone; base qualities are not given.

Donors were around 37 systemically healthy Caucasian individuals from Russia aged about 6 to 100 years. Roughly 10 milliliters of peripheral blood were drawn from each donor into EDTA-treated Vacutainer tubes. Ficoll-Paque density-gradient centrifugation was used to isolate PBMCs, with at least 7 million obtained per sample. Trizol reagent was used to extract total RNA from the PBMCs, yielding at least 5.5 micrograms per sample. The percentages of naive CD45RAhigh/CD27high T cells were determined by flow cytometry on a PBMC aliquot from every donor. Library method: 5' RACE. The instrument given in TCRdb is Illumina HiSeq 2500. A second PCR of roughly 6 to 11 cycles was run with a J-beta primer mix and a sample-barcoded 5' primer. Each TCR beta cDNA molecule received a unique molecular identifier from a template-switch 5' adaptor carrying 12 random nucleotides. Each sample yielded at least 2.5 million CDR3-containing paired-end reads. The Mint cDNA synthesis kit, primed by a TRBC-specific oligonucleotide, was used to synthesize first-strand cDNA from all RNA. Following uracil-DNA glycosylase treatment, a first 18-cycle PCR with universal primers M1SS and BC2_uni_R was performed on all cDNA. Regarding the original processing steps: Normalization of each sample was performed by random selection of 1 million high-quality reads, each carrying a distinct molecular identifier. Reads with shared molecular identifiers were discarded instead of being binned into consensus sequences. MiTCR, run with a Q25 quality threshold and the strictest error-elimination algorithm, handled CDR3 identification, clonotype clustering and error correction. Lower-bound total TCR beta diversity was estimated with a nonparametric unseen species model using Euler transformation. TCRdb reran the public reads through fastp at Q25 and MiXCR, keeping productive beta chains. One record per CDR3 amino acid sequence lists the most common genes and DNA. TCRdb's processing, not the study's, gives the V and J calls here. This sample gives hundreds of thousands of distinct CDR3 sequences in total; about 61% of them show up just once. Together, the top ten hold about a quarter of the sample.

The V end loses 10 bases and the J end loses 7 bases, and a stretch of 17 bases separates them. From cysteine to phenylalanine, the CDR3 is 12 amino acids long. Of all the DNA, just the CDR3 is kept, 36 bases in frame from base 1. From the germline V gene (reference sequence), CDR1 is MNHEY and CDR2 is SMNVEV. The source is a middle-aged man in good health. The specimen sequenced was blood. The chain was built from TRBV27 and TRBJ2-7, with no confidently assigned D gene. The DNA reads TGTGCCATCAAAGCCTACGACGGTGAGCAGTACTTC. It is translated as CAIKAYDGEQYF.